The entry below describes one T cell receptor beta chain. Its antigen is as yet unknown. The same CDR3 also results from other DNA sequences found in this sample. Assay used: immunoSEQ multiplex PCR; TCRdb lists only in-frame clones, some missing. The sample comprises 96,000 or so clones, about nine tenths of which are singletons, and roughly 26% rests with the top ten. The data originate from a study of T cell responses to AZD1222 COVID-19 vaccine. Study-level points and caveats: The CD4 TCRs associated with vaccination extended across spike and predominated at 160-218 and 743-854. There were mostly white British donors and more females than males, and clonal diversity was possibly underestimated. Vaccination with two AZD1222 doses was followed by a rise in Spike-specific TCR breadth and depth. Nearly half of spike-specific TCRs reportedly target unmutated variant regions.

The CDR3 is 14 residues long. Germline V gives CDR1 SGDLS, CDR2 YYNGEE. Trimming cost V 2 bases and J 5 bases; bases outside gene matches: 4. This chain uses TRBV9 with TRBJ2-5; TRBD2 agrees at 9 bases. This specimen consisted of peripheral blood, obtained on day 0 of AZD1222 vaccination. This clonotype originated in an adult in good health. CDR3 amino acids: CASSVVSGSETQYF. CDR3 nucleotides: TGTGCCAGCAGCGTGGTTAGCGGGAGCGAGACCCAGTACTTC.